The 23 T cell receptor beta chains below all came from one sample that was sequenced in a study of vaccination effects on CD4 cells after COVID-19. Their antigens remain unidentified. CD4+ T cells specific for antigen were expanded with viral peptide pools by the ViraFEST assay before sequencing. Following culture for ten to eleven days, CD4+ T cells were isolated. Infection dated between March and December 2020, before the Alpha, Beta and Delta variants reached the United States. Only in-frame clones appear in the TCRdb table, and some are missing; sequencing was by immunoSEQ multiplex PCR. The sample lists 20,000 to 30,000 clones; 77% were seen once. The sequencing used CD4+ T cells from PBMCs cultured with HCoV-NL63 spike peptides, collected before COVID-19 vaccination. All receptors derive from a human donor who had a prior SARS-CoV-2 infection.

About this clone: Relative to the germline gene, one junction end is altered; a read error may explain this. This sequence joins TRBV30 and TRBJ1-5; 7 positions match TRBD1. The CDR3 sequence is 18 residues long. Germline V lookup: CDR1 GTSNPN, CDR2 SVGIG (reference sequence). The CDR3 loop is CAWSVSPRWTGGNQPQHF. CDR3 sequence (DNA): TGTGCCTGGAGTGTATCTCCCCGGTGGACAGGAGGCAACCAGCCCCAGCATTTT.

V is TRBV4-1 and J is TRBJ1-5; TRBD1 matches 7 bases. Germline-derived CDR1 and CDR2 are MGHRA and YSYEKL. V dropped 11 bases and J dropped 4; count of bases not matched to a gene: 14. The CDR3 spans 15 residues. The CDR3 DNA reads TGCGCCGACCCAAGTGGCCAGGGGGGGAATCAGCCCCAGCATTTT. Protein: CADPSGQGGNQPQHF.

The chain couples TRBV11-3 to TRBJ2-7; TRBD2 is a possible D gene (6 bases). CDR1 and CDR2 from the germline V gene are SGHNT and YENEEA. V lost 7 bases, J lost 5 bases, and 18 bases lay in between. The CDR3 consists of 14 residues. CDR3 region: CASTERRGHHEQYF. The CDR3 DNA is TGTGCCAGCACCGAGCGGCGGGGCCACCACGAGCAGTACTTC.

J is TRBJ1-4 and V is TRBV7-8; a possible D gene is TRBD1 (5 bases). Germline V gene lookup returns CDR1 SGHVS and CDR2 FQNEAQ. This CDR3 spans 18 amino acids. V dropped 1 base and J dropped 0 bases, with 15 bases sitting between them. The CDR3 DNA sequence: TGTGCCAGCAGCTTAGTTATACGGAGGGGCGCAACTAATGAAAAACTGTTTTTT. Encoded protein: CASSLVIRRGATNEKLFF.

This chain connects TRBV7-6 to TRBJ1-1; no reliable D call. Trimming left V 4 bases short and J 1 base short, with 16 bases between. Germline loops: CDR1 SGHVS, CDR2 FNYEAQ. The CDR3 runs to 16 residues. Here the CDR3 DNA reads TGTGCCAGCAGCTCATGGGGTATAGGACCGAACACTGAAGCTTTCTTT. It codes for CASSSWGIGPNTEAFF.

This clone was counted a few times. The CDR3 region is CASSPREGVGRNEQFF. The CDR3, as DNA: TGTGCCAGCAGCCCGAGGGAGGGGGTCGGGAGAAATGAGCAGTTCTTC. The chain couples TRBV7-3 to TRBJ2-1, with D possibly matching TRBD2 (7 bases). Germline V lookup: CDR1 SGHTA, CDR2 FQGTGA. The CDR3 extends over 16 amino acids. Trimming removed 5 bases at V and 7 bases at J, with 21 bases between.

This sequence joins TRBV27 and TRBJ2-7, with TRBD1 as a possible D gene (5 bases). The CDR3 runs 14 residues. Germline CDR1 is MNHEY and CDR2 is SMNVEV (reference sequence). V was cut by 6 bases and J by 4 bases, with 16 bases left in between. As DNA, the CDR3 is TGTGCCAGCAGGTTGGCAGGGCAAAGTTACGAGCAGTACTTC. The encoded protein is CASRLAGQSYEQYF.

This clone has a single count. One end of the junction varies from germline; a read error may be responsible. The chain carries TRBV7-9 and TRBJ2-2, with D hard to call. Germline CDR1 is SEHNR and CDR2 is FQNEAQ (reference sequence). The CDR3 is 17 amino acids. CDR3 protein: CSSSNPPGGHNTGELFF. CDR3 nucleotide sequence: TGTTCCAGCAGCAACCCTCCGGGCGGCCATAACACCGGGGAGCTGTTTTTT.

The chain is built from TRBV5-1 and TRBJ2-7; TRBD1 matches 8 bases. The V gene end was trimmed by 4 bases and the J gene end by 2 bases; junction bases not matched to a gene: 5. The germline CDR1 and CDR2 sequences are SGHRS and YFSETQ. There are 14 residues in the CDR3. CDR3 in DNA: TGCGCCAGCAGCGCCCGGACAGGGCCCTACGAGCAGTACTTC. Its protein product is CASSARTGPYEQYF. Variable domain in full (rest from reference TRBV5-1 and TRBJ2-7): KAGVTQTPRYLIKTRGQQVTLSCSPISGHRSVSWYQQTPGQGLQFLFEYFSETQRNKGNFPGRFSGRQFSNSRSEMNVSTLELGDSALYLCASSARTGPYEQYFGPGTRLTVT.

V and J are TRBV28 and TRBJ1-2; 10 nucleotides align to TRBD1. Losses at the gene ends were 8 bases for V and 7 bases for J; bases not matched to a gene: 4. The germline CDR1 and CDR2 sequences are MDHEN and SYDVKM. CDR3 size: 12 residues. The CDR3 loop is CASETGGFGYTF. The DNA of the CDR3 is TGTGCCAGCGAGACAGGGGGCTTTGGCTACACCTTC.

This rearrangement joins TRBV21-1 to TRBJ1-1. TRBV21-1 corresponds to a pseudogene. The CDR3 totals 17 residues. The chain's CDR3 is CASSKDVTRVFNTEAFF. In DNA, the CDR3 is TGTGCCAGCAGCAAAGACGTCACTAGGGTGTTTAACACTGAAGCTTTCTTT.

The chain has TRBV6-5 and TRBJ1-2, with TRBD1 as a possible D gene (5 bases). Germline lookup yields CDR1 MNHEY and CDR2 SVGAGI. Trimming cost V 6 bases and J 3 bases, with 14 bases left between them. CDR3 size: 14 residues. CDR3 bases: TGTGCCAGCAGCGGGACGCCAAACGACTATGGCTACACCTTC. It specifies CASSGTPNDYGYTF.

The V and J genes are TRBV6-1 and TRBJ1-3, with 11 bases that match TRBD1. Germline V gene sequence: CDR1 MNHNS, CDR2 SASEGT. V lost 1 base and J lost 2; bases outside the gene matches: 4. This CDR3 contains 17 residues. The CDR3 DNA reads TGTGCCAGCAGTGAAGATCCGGGACAGGGGGCTGGAAACACCATATATTTT. Amino acid sequence: CASSEDPGQGAGNTIYF.

The chain has TRBV15 and TRBJ1-3; TRBD1 might be the D (6 bases). Trimming took 6 bases from V and 4 from J, leaving 13 bases between them. The germline V gene encodes CDR1 LNHNV and CDR2 YYDKDF (reference sequence). The CDR3 has 14 residues. The CDR3 spells CATREGGSGNTIYF. CDR3 DNA: TGTGCCACCAGAGAAGGGGGATCGGGAAACACCATATATTTT. Together with reference TRBV15 and TRBJ1-3, the CDR3 gives the full variable domain: DAMVIQNPRYQVTQFGKPVTLSCSQTLNHNVMYWYQQKSSQAPKLLFHYYDKDFNNEADTPDNFQSRRPNTSFCFLDIRSPGLGDTAMYLCATREGGSGNTIYFGEGSWLTVV.

CDR3 DNA: TGCAGTGCTAGTTTCGGGATCGCCTACGAGCAGTACTTC. Translation: CSASFGIAYEQYF. The chain couples TRBV20-1 to TRBJ2-7, with D possibly TRBD2 on 5 matching bases. The V and J ends lost 3 bases and 2 bases respectively, with 11 bases between them. The CDR3 length is 13 residues. Germline CDR1 is DFQATT and CDR2 is SNEGSKA (reference sequence).

This sequence joins TRBV28 and TRBJ1-1, with D perhaps TRBD1 (5 bases). The V end lost 6 bases, the J end lost 0 bases, and 11 bases lay between the germline ends. This CDR3 spans 14 amino acids. Germline V gives CDR1 MDHEN, CDR2 SYDVKM. The CDR3 bases are TGTGCCAGCAGACCGGGGCCGGTGAACACTGAAGCTTTCTTT. Protein sequence: CASRPGPVNTEAFF.

The rearrangement joins TRBV6-5 to TRBJ1-6; possibly TRBD1 for D (5 bases). The CDR3 length is 16 residues. Between the trimmed V and J ends, which lost 2 bases and 7 bases, there was a span of 15 bases. Germline CDR1 reads MNHEY; CDR2 reads SVGAGI. The CDR3 bases are TGTGCCAGCAGTTACGTCCGGGACTTCGGGAATTCACCCCTCCACTTT. Translated: CASSYVRDFGNSPLHF.

This chain uses TRBV7-6 with TRBJ2-1; 7 bases align to TRBD2. The V gene's germline CDR1 is SGHVS and CDR2 FNYEAQ. The ends lost 1 base at V and 10 bases at J; junction bases unmatched: 13. This CDR3 has 16 amino acids. The CDR3 spells CASSLGLPGLPSEQFF. CDR3 sequence (DNA): TGTGCCAGCAGCTTAGGTTTACCGGGACTACCGTCGGAGCAGTTCTTC.

The CDR3 region is CATSDLQTDLASGGIYHNEQFF. Written as DNA, the CDR3 is TGTGCCACCAGTGATTTACAAACAGATCTGGCTAGCGGGGGAATATATCACAATGAGCAGTTCTTC. The genes are TRBV24-1 and TRBJ2-1; 10 positions agree with TRBD2. Germline assignment: CDR1 KGHDR and CDR2 SFDVKD. The CDR3 covers 22 residues. The junction had 22 bases not matched to a gene; V was cut back by 1 base and J by 5 bases.

The rearrangement uses TRBV7-7 and TRBJ2-1; the match to TRBD2 covers 8 bases. Germline CDR1 SSHAT, CDR2 FNYEAQ (reference sequence). The CDR3 covers 13 residues. The DNA of the CDR3 is TGTGCTAGCGCCAACGGACTAGCAGATGAGCAGTTCTTC. This gives the protein CASANGLADEQFF.

This rearrangement joins TRBV7-2 to TRBJ2-1; 10 nucleotides agree with TRBD2. Per the germline V gene, CDR1 is SGHTA and CDR2 is FQGNSA. The CDR3 is made up of 16 amino acids. Germline trimming cut 5 bases from V and 4 bases from J; bases unmatched to any gene: 8. The CDR3 coding sequence is TGTGCCAGCAGCGCCCGACTAGCGGGTTTATACAATGAGCAGTTCTTC. Its protein is CASSARLAGLYNEQFF. Filled out from reference TRBV7-2 and TRBJ2-1, the complete variable domain reads GAGVSQSPSNKVTEKGKDVELRCDPISGHTALYWYRQSLGQGLEFLIYFQGNSAPDKSGLPSDRFSAERTGGSVSTLTIQRTQQEDSAVYLCASSARLAGLYNEQFFGPGTRLTVL.

In this sample, this clone turned up a few times. The chain uses TRBV24-1 and TRBJ1-4; TRBD1 aligns across 7 bases. The V segment lost 3 bases and the J segment 5 bases; nucleotides outside the gene matches: 5. Germline CDR1 is KGHDR and CDR2 is SFDVKD. The CDR3 is 15 amino acids. CDR3: CATSDPGGENEKLFF. The CDR3 DNA is TGTGCCACCAGTGATCCAGGGGGAGAGAATGAAAAACTGTTTTTT.

The rearrangement uses TRBV15 and TRBJ1-5; no clear D. Trimming removed 1 base at V and 0 bases at J, with 7 bases between. This CDR3 contains 15 residues. The V gene's germline CDR1 is LNHNV and CDR2 YYDKDF (reference sequence). DNA of the CDR3: TGTGCCACCAGCAGAGTCGATTTTAGCAATCAGCCCCAGCATTTT. It yields the protein CATSRVDFSNQPQHF. The full variable domain, its missing parts supplied by reference TRBV15 and TRBJ1-5, is DAMVIQNPRYQVTQFGKPVTLSCSQTLNHNVMYWYQQKSSQAPKLLFHYYDKDFNNEADTPDNFQSRRPNTSFCFLDIRSPGLGDTAMYLCATSRVDFSNQPQHFGDGTRLSIL.